Shown below are 20 T cell receptor beta chains from a single sample sequenced in a study of T cells in Graves' hyperthyroidism and ophthalmopathy. RNA transcripts yielded amplified TCR beta CDR3 regions. A first-round RT-PCR of the TCR CDR3 used the HTBI primer set. In TCRdb, the multiplex PCR reads were re-called with MiXCR into one record per CDR3 protein. This repertoire shows a few hundred thousand distinct CDR3 sequences, about a fifth found once; its top ten account for around 27%. Sequenced sample: blood. The receptor source for this set is a man aged 18 to 29 with Graves' hyperthyroidism.

The chain links TRBV28 to TRBJ2-7; possible D gene TRBD1, 5 bases. Germline V gene lookup returns CDR1 MDHEN and CDR2 SYDVKM. The CDR3 loop spans 14 amino acids. V was pared by 1 base and J by 4 bases, with 11 bases between. Written as DNA, the CDR3 is TGTGCCAGCAGTTTATTCTTAAGGGGTTACGAGCAGTACTTC. Translation gives CASSLFLRGYEQYF. The variable domain in full, with the rest retrieved from reference TRBV28 and TRBJ2-7, is DVKVTQSSRYLVKRTGEKVFLECVQDMDHENMFWYRQDPGLGLRLIYFSYDVKMKEKGDIPEGYSVSREKKERFSLILESASTNQTSMYLCASSLFLRGYEQYFGPGTRLTVT.

The chain uses TRBV7-2 and TRBJ2-7, with D possibly TRBD1 on 6 matching bases. V was trimmed by 4 bases and J by 0 bases, leaving 13 bases between them. Germline assignment: CDR1 SGHTA and CDR2 FQGNSA. This CDR3 is built from 15 residues. The CDR3 spells CASSSAGTNSYEQYF. For the CDR3, the DNA is TGTGCCAGCAGCTCCGCCGGGACAAACTCCTACGAGCAGTACTTC.

This clonotype was detected only a few times. This chain uses TRBV11-2 with TRBJ1-6; 8 positions agree with TRBD1. J was trimmed by 5 bases and V by 6 bases; bases with no gene match: 6. The CDR3 consists of 15 residues. The germline gives CDR1 SGHAT, CDR2 FQNNGV. CDR3 protein: CASSQTGVDNSPLHF. Written as DNA, the CDR3 is TGTGCCAGCAGTCAGACAGGGGTAGATAATTCACCCCTCCACTTT.

This clonotype was detected once. V gene TRBV12-3 or TRBV12-4 combines with J gene TRBJ1-2; 10 nucleotides match TRBD1. V dropped 3 bases and J dropped 5; count of bases not matched to a gene: 3. The CDR3 loop spans 14 amino acids. The CDR3 spells CASSFRGQGYGYTF. The CDR3 DNA follows: TGTGCCAGCAGTTTTAGGGGACAGGGGTATGGCTACACCTTC.

This clonotype was observed many times. V gene TRBV28 combines with J gene TRBJ2-7; D possibly matches TRBD1 or TRBD2 (6 bases each). The CDR3 has 16 amino acids. Trimming shortened V by 2 bases and J by 2 bases, and 16 bases separated the two germline ends. Germline-derived CDR1 and CDR2 are MDHEN and SYDVKM. This CDR3 is CASSLRRDIVTYEQYF. The CDR3 nucleotides read TGTGCCAGCAGTTTACGGAGGGACATAGTAACCTACGAGCAGTACTTC.

Ten or more counts support this clonotype. The chain joins TRBV12-3 or TRBV12-4 to TRBJ1-1; D perhaps matches TRBD1 (6 bases). The V end lost 2 bases, the J end lost 3 bases, and 7 bases lay between the germline ends. This CDR3 spans 13 amino acids. The DNA of the CDR3 is TGTGCCAGCAGTTTAAGGACAGACACTGAAGCTTTCTTT. Translation gives CASSLRTDTEAFF.

This clonotype was seen many times. V is TRBV12-3 or TRBV12-4 and J is TRBJ1-5, with no clear D. The CDR3 spans 17 residues. Trimming took 2 bases from V and 9 from J, leaving 23 bases between them. The CDR3 nucleotides read TGTGCCAGCAGTTTAAGAGAAAGTCGGAGGAATCAGTGGCCCCAGCATTTT. This translates into CASSLRESRRNQWPQHF.

V is TRBV12-3 or TRBV12-4 and J is TRBJ1-2, with D maybe TRBD1 (6 bases). The CDR3 loop spans 15 amino acids. V lost 3 bases and J lost 4, with 15 bases in between. CDR3 region: CASSFAGGLSYGYTF. The CDR3 coding sequence is TGTGCCAGCAGTTTCGCCGGGGGGCTCAGCTATGGCTACACCTTC.

In its sample, this clonotype was seen many times. The rearrangement links TRBV12-3 or TRBV12-4 to TRBJ2-2; 9 bases fit TRBD1. V lost 4 bases to trimming and J lost 5 bases; unmatched junction nucleotides: 8. The CDR3 contains 16 residues. CDR3 protein: CASSSRTGEITGELFF. CDR3 DNA sequence: TGTGCCAGCAGTTCCCGGACAGGGGAGATAACCGGGGAGCTGTTTTTT.

This clonotype appeared many times. The V and J genes are TRBV12-3 or TRBV12-4 and TRBJ1-5; no clear D gene. V lost 2 bases and J lost 4, with 9 bases in between. The length of the CDR3 is 14 residues. The CDR3 sequence is CASSLLAANQPQHF. CDR3 nucleotide sequence: TGTGCCAGCAGTTTATTGGCCGCGAATCAGCCCCAGCATTTT.

This clonotype was seen many times. The chain has TRBV11-2 and TRBJ1-1, with 10 bases that match TRBD1. Germline V gives CDR1 SGHAT, CDR2 FQNNGV. This CDR3 region has 14 residues. V lost 10 bases and J lost 4; bases outside the gene matches: 9. CDR3 DNA sequence: TGTGCCACACCCACCGGACAGGGGGGCACTGAAGCTTTCTTT. This codes for CATPTGQGGTEAFF.

This clonotype appeared many times. This chain links TRBV19 with TRBJ1-1, with TRBD1 as a possible D gene (5 bases). Per germline, CDR1 LNHDA and CDR2 SQIVND (reference sequence). The CDR3 runs to 15 residues. The ends were cut back, 1 base at V and 1 base at J, with 10 bases in the middle. CDR3 in DNA: TGTGCCAGTAGTATAGTTCGAGGGGCGAACACTGAAGCTTTCTTT. Its translation is CASSIVRGANTEAFF.

This chain links TRBV4-1 with TRBJ1-1, with 7 bases lining up with TRBD1. The trim removed 2 bases at V and 11 bases at J, leaving 11 bases unmatched. This CDR3 region has 14 residues. Germline V lookup: CDR1 MGHRA, CDR2 YSYEKL. As DNA, the CDR3 is TGCGCCAGCAGCCAACCGACAGGGTTGGAAGGGGCTTTCTTT. It specifies CASSQPTGLEGAFF.

The V gene is TRBV6-2 or TRBV6-3, the J gene TRBJ2-2; tentative D call: TRBD1 (8 bases). V was cut by 5 bases and J by 7 bases, with 14 bases left in between. This CDR3 is 14 amino acids long. Germline assignment: CDR1 MNHEY and CDR2 SVGEGT. The CDR3: CASSATGEGGELFF. As DNA, the CDR3 is TGTGCCAGCAGTGCGACAGGGGAGGGCGGGGAGCTGTTTTTT.

As for this clonotype: This may arise from a read error, as a much more abundant clone is one base away. V usage is TRBV2 and J usage is TRBJ1-5; TRBD1 might be the D (6 bases). The CDR3 is made up of 15 amino acids. V was clipped by 6 bases and J by 7 bases, with 19 bases between them. Germline loops: CDR1 SNHLY, CDR2 FYNNEI. The chain's CDR3 is CASRATQGSGQPQHF. CDR3 bases: TGTGCCAGCAGGGCGACTCAGGGGTCAGGGCAGCCCCAGCATTTT.

This clonotype has just a few counts. The chain carries TRBV11-2 and TRBJ2-5, with a possible D match to TRBD2 (5 bases). The CDR3 runs to 18 residues. In germline, CDR1 is SGHAT, CDR2 FQNNGV. Trimming cost V 0 bases and J 1 base, with 18 bases left between them. This chain's CDR3 is CASSLEERNTWFQETQYF. The CDR3 DNA reads TGTGCCAGCAGCTTAGAGGAGCGGAACACCTGGTTCCAAGAGACCCAGTACTTC. Full variable domain (outside the CDR3, taken from reference TRBV11-2 and TRBJ2-5): EAGVAQSPRYKIIEKRQSVAFWCNPISGHATLYWYQQILGQGPKLLIQFQNNGVVDDSQLPKDRFSAERLKGVDSTLKIQPAKLEDSAVYLCASSLEERNTWFQETQYFGPGTRLLVL.

Many counts were recorded for this clonotype. The chain combines TRBV24-1 with TRBJ1-1; weak D call: TRBD1 (5 bases). The V end lost 12 bases, the J end lost 11 bases, and 21 bases lay between the germline ends. Germline-derived CDR1 and CDR2 are KGHDR and SFDVKD. The CDR3 covers 12 residues. The CDR3 spells CAASTGRSVAFF. DNA for the CDR3: TGTGCCGCCTCGACGGGACGCTCTGTCGCTTTCTTT.

This clonotype came up many times. The chain carries TRBV12-3 or TRBV12-4 and TRBJ2-7; D perhaps matches TRBD2 (5 bases). The CDR3 has 17 residues. V was shortened by 1 base and J by 2 bases, with 18 bases between the two germline ends. The CDR3 sequence is CASSLETGTDLTYEQYF. CDR3 nucleotides: TGTGCCAGCAGTTTAGAAACGGGAACAGATCTAACCTACGAGCAGTACTTC.

This clonotype has at least ten counts. This chain connects TRBV30 to TRBJ2-2; no definite D call. V shed 0 bases and J shed 4 bases, with 6 bases lying between them. This CDR3 has 13 amino acids. Germline V gene lookup returns CDR1 GTSNPN and CDR2 SVGIG (reference sequence). CDR3 protein: CAWSVLVTGELFF. The DNA of the CDR3 is TGTGCCTGGAGTGTACTTGTCACCGGGGAGCTGTTTTTT.

In this sample, this clonotype turned up many times. This clone may be a read error of a much larger clone one base away. This chain uses TRBV12-3 or TRBV12-4 with TRBJ1-5; tentative D call: TRBD1 (6 bases). The CDR3 loop spans 14 amino acids. This CDR3 is CTSSLKTGHQPQHF. CDR3 bases: TGTACCAGCAGTTTAAAGACAGGACATCAGCCCCAGCATTTT.